Sequencing of this T cell receptor beta chain was carried out in a study of tumor-infiltrating lymphocytes in localized non-small cell lung cancer. Study-level information: From each patient, both tumor and uninvolved lung, non-adjacent to tumor, were sampled. Study-wide findings and caveats: Only some patients had TCR sequencing, depending on available tissue. TCRbeta sequencing showed higher T cell infiltration in tumors than uninvolved lung. No T-cell fraction difference was seen between IM1 and IM2 tumors.

In regard to this clone: Antigen unknown.

Here immunoSEQ multiplex PCR was the method, and the copy in TCRdb shows in-frame clones only, minus some. The sample contains approximately 14,000 clones, more than 80% of which appear only once. V lost 6 bases, J lost 8 bases, and 20 bases lay in between. CDR3 length equals 15 residues. CDR1 and CDR2 from the germline V gene are LNHDA and SQIVND (reference sequence). The sequence derives from a human donor with non-small cell lung cancer. The V call is TRBV19, the J call TRBJ1-5; D may be TRBD1 (6 bases). Sequencing input: lung tumor tissue. CDR3 sequence: CASRETWGALEPQHF. CDR3 nucleotide sequence: TGTGCCAGTAGGGAGACATGGGGGGCCCTTGAGCCCCAGCATTTT.